The rows below give T cell receptor beta chains drawn from one sample of a study of T cells in Graves' hyperthyroidism and ophthalmopathy. TCRdb itself ran the multiplex PCR reads through MiXCR, one entry per CDR3 protein. The table records about 620,000 distinct CDR3 sequences, roughly 15% of them present only once. The sample comprised blood. The origin of the receptors is a woman aged 30 to 39 with Graves' hyperthyroidism. Each CDR3 is given with its conserved first and last residue. The D gene is left open where the match is weak. A clone size is listed for some rows: how often the clone was seen (once, few, many), or a class if it is expanded.

clone_size	v_call	j_call	d_call	cdr3_nt	cdr3_aa
-	TRBV6-1	TRBJ1-5	TRBD1	TGTGCCAGCAGAACAGACAGGGGGCCCTTACATCAGCCCCAGCATTTT	CASRTDRGPLHQPQHF
once	TRBV28	TRBJ1-2	-	TGTGCCAGCAGCCACAGACTAATAAAAAACACCCCGGGCCCAGGGTATGGCTACACCTTC	CASSHRLIKNTPGPGYGYTF
many	TRBV2	TRBJ2-7	TRBD1	TGTGCCACAAAGGGACAGCGAAGAATATACGAGCAGTACTTC	CATKGQRRIYEQYF
many	TRBV20-1	TRBJ2-5	TRBD2	TGCAGTGCTAGAGATCCTTCTAGCGGTCGAGTAGGGGAGACCCAGTACTTC	CSARDPSSGRVGETQYF
-	TRBV4-1	TRBJ1-4	-	TGCGCCACCCGGAGTCGGGGGAATGAAAAACTGTTTTTT	CATRSRGNEKLFF
-	TRBV20-1	TRBJ2-1	-	TGCAGTGCTATAAGGGGGCCAGCGGGATTTCAGGTGAATGAGCAGTTCTTC	CSAIRGPAGFQVNEQFF
-	TRBV9	TRBJ2-5	-	TGTGCCAGCAGTCGTAGCGGAGCGACCCAAGAGACCCAGTACTTC	CASSRSGATQETQYF
few	TRBV20-1	TRBJ1-5	-	TGCAGTGCCATTAGGGGTCGGGACACCTATCAGCCCCAGCATTTT	CSAIRGRDTYQPQHF
many	TRBV6-1	TRBJ1-2	-	TGTGCCAGCAGTGAGGACCGGTATGGCTACACCTTC	CASSEDRYGYTF
-	TRBV3-2	TRBJ2-7	-	TGTGCCAGCAGCCCGGACGCGGGGGCCCCCTACGAGCAGTACTTC	CASSPDAGAPYEQYF
-	TRBV7-9	TRBJ1-6	-	TGTGCCAGCAGCTTAGTACAGGGATATTCACCCCTCCACTTT	CASSLVQGYSPLHF
-	TRBV27	TRBJ2-7	TRBD2	TGTGCCAGCAGTCGAAGGGGACTAGCGGGCACCGGGTACGAGCAGTACTTC	CASSRRGLAGTGYEQYF
many	TRBV13	TRBJ2-7	TRBD1	TGTGCCAGCAGCCAGGGGGCAGGGGACTACGAGCAGTACTTC	CASSQGAGDYEQYF
few	TRBV29-1	TRBJ2-5	-	TGCAGCGTTGTCCGGGCGCAGCTTCGGGAGACCCAGTACTTC	CSVVRAQLRETQYF
many	TRBV7-3	TRBJ2-3	-	TGTGCCAGCAGCTTATCGTTCACAGATACGCAGTATTTT	CASSLSFTDTQYF
many	TRBV27	TRBJ1-2	TRBD1	TGTGCCAGCAGACGGGACAGATCGGAGGTGGCTGGCTACACCTTC	CASRRDRSEVAGYTF
many	TRBV7-9	TRBJ2-2	-	TGTGCCAGCAGCTTCCCCTGGCAGGGCATCGACACCGGGGAGCTGTTTTTT	CASSFPWQGIDTGELFF
many	TRBV2	TRBJ1-2	TRBD1	TGTGCCAGCAGTGACCAGGGACAGCTGAGTGATGGCTACACCTTC	CASSDQGQLSDGYTF
many	TRBV20-1	TRBJ2-3	-	TGCAGTGTTGATACGCAGTATTTT	CSVDTQYF
few	TRBV20-1	TRBJ1-5	TRBD1	TGCAGTGCGCGTACAAGGGACAGGGGGAGAAATCAGCCCCAGCATTTT	CSARTRDRGRNQPQHF
many	TRBV6-1	TRBJ1-1	-	TGTGCCAGCAGTGAAGCGCAGGGGTCAGCTGAAGCTTTCTTT	CASSEAQGSAEAFF
many	TRBV7-3	TRBJ2-1	-	TGTGCCAGCAGCTCGAGACGGGGTAGAAATGAGCAGTTCTTC	CASSSRRGRNEQFF
many	TRBV2	TRBJ2-1	TRBD2	TGTGCCAGTAGAGTGGCTAGCGGGAGGGCCGTTGAGCAGTTCTTC	CASRVASGRAVEQFF
many	TRBV3-1	TRBJ1-1	-	TGTGCCAGCAGCCGCTCGGACGGCTATGAAGCTTTCTTT	CASSRSDGYEAFF
few	TRBV9	TRBJ2-5	-	TGTGCCAGCAGCGATAGGGGAGAATGGGAGACCCAGTACTTC	CASSDRGEWETQYF
-	TRBV27	TRBJ1-1	-	TGTGCCAGCAGTTTATCACGGGAAGGTGGCACTGAAGCTTTCTTT	CASSLSREGGTEAFF
many	TRBV11-3	TRBJ2-3	TRBD2	TGTGCCAGCAGTCGAGGCGCTAGCGGGAGGACAGATACGCAGTATTTT	CASSRGASGRTDTQYF
-	TRBV19	TRBJ2-2	-	TGTGCCAGTATGGGGACCTTGAACACCGGGGAGCTGTTTTTT	CASMGTLNTGELFF
many	TRBV15	TRBJ2-3	-	TGTGCCACCAGCCCCCGGACAGCCACAGATACGCAGTATTTT	CATSPRTATDTQYF
many	TRBV12-3/TRBV12-4	TRBJ2-7	-	TGTGCCAGCAGCTTGGACAGCCTTGGGGTCGAGCAGTACTTC	CASSLDSLGVEQYF
many	TRBV12-3/TRBV12-4	TRBJ2-1	-	TGTGCCAGCAGACGACTCCTGCACGACTCTAAATACAATGAGCAGTTCTTC	CASRRLLHDSKYNEQFF
many	TRBV11-2	TRBJ2-1	TRBD1	TGTGCCAGCAACTCTCCGGGACAGGGGGCATTTTTGGCGGATGAGCAGTTCTTC	CASNSPGQGAFLADEQFF
-	TRBV5-1	TRBJ1-4	-	TGTGCCAGCAGCCAGGGAGGGCTAAGGCGAAAACTGTTTTTT	CASSQGGLRRKLFF
many	TRBV11-3	TRBJ2-3	-	TGTGCCAGCAGTGGACGCAGGGGTTCCGTTAGCACAGATACGCAGTATTTT	CASSGRRGSVSTDTQYF
-	TRBV15	TRBJ2-1	TRBD2	TGTGCCACCAGCAACAATGATTCGACTAGCGAAGGGTTCTTC	CATSNNDSTSEGFF
-	TRBV7-3	TRBJ2-1	TRBD2	TGTGCCAGCAGCACAAGCGGGGGCAATGAGCAGTTCTTC	CASSTSGGNEQFF
many	TRBV7-2	TRBJ2-7	-	TGTGCCAGCAGCTTAGATTTTTCAGGTTACGAGCAGTACTTC	CASSLDFSGYEQYF
few	TRBV20-1	TRBJ2-7	-	TGCAGTGCTAGAGATTCCAGAGGCGCCTACGAGCAGTACTTC	CSARDSRGAYEQYF
-	TRBV9	TRBJ2-7	TRBD1	TGTGCCAGCAGCCCAGGGACCGACAGGGTCTACGAGCAGTACTTC	CASSPGTDRVYEQYF
-	TRBV6-1	TRBJ2-3	TRBD2	TGTGCCAGCAGTGGCAGGAGACTAGCGGGAGGGCCCCCATCAGATACGCAGTATTTT	CASSGRRLAGGPPSDTQYF
few	TRBV12-3/TRBV12-4	TRBJ2-3	-	TGTGCCAGCAGTCTTCACCGGGACCCAGGGGATACGCAGTATTTT	CASSLHRDPGDTQYF
few	TRBV15	TRBJ1-5	-	TGTGCCACCAGCGGCCAGTTGTTTCAGCCCCAGCATTTT	CATSGQLFQPQHF
many	TRBV27	TRBJ2-5	TRBD1	TGTGCCAGCAGTTTATCCGCAGGGGGCCAAGAGACCCAGTACTTC	CASSLSAGGQETQYF
few	TRBV20-1	TRBJ1-5	-	TGCAGTGCTAGAGGGGGAAAGGGCCCCGGGCAGCCCCAGCATTTT	CSARGGKGPGQPQHF
many	TRBV27	TRBJ2-1	-	TGTGCCAGCAGTTTAGGACCGGCCTCCTACAATGAGCAGTTCTTC	CASSLGPASYNEQFF
-	TRBV5-1	TRBJ1-4	-	TGCGCCAGCAGTTTGGACATAACCACAACTAATGAAAAACTGTTTTTT	CASSLDITTTNEKLFF
-	TRBV27	TRBJ2-6	-	TGTGCCAGCAGTGCAACAGGGTGGCTCAACGTCCTGACTTTC	CASSATGWLNVLTF
few	TRBV7-9	TRBJ1-1	-	TGTGCCAGCAGCGCTCAGGGGCTTTGGGACACTGAAGCTTTCTTT	CASSAQGLWDTEAFF
many	TRBV30	TRBJ1-1	-	TGTGCCTGGAGTTCGGGGTACCCTGAAGCTTTCTTT	CAWSSGYPEAFF
-	TRBV5-1	TRBJ2-6	TRBD1	TGCGCCAGCAGCTTACTCGGACAGGGCGGTTCCGGGGCCAACGTCCTGACTTTC	CASSLLGQGGSGANVLTF
many	TRBV28	TRBJ2-2	-	TGTGCCAGCATTACCGGGCACGGGGAGCTGTTTTTT	CASITGHGELFF
many	TRBV30	TRBJ2-3	-	TGTGCCTGGAGAAGAGGGATCTATACAGATACGCAGTATTTT	CAWRRGIYTDTQYF
few	TRBV24-1	TRBJ2-3	-	TGTGCCACCAGTGATTCGCCCGGGACTTTTCGCACAGATACGCAGTATTTT	CATSDSPGTFRTDTQYF
many	TRBV5-1	TRBJ2-1	TRBD2	TGCGCCAGCAGCACGACTAGCGGGGTGGGGAATGAGCAGTTCTTC	CASSTTSGVGNEQFF
-	TRBV19	TRBJ1-2	-	TGTGCCAGTAGTATAGATTCCCCGGTCGCCTATGGCTACACCTTC	CASSIDSPVAYGYTF
few	TRBV30	TRBJ2-5	TRBD2	TGTGCCTGGCGGACTAGTTTTCAAGAGACCCAGTACTTC	CAWRTSFQETQYF
-	TRBV20-1	TRBJ1-5	-	TGCAGTGCTCGTCTGGAAACTCAGCCCCAGCATTTT	CSARLETQPQHF
few	TRBV6-2/TRBV6-3	TRBJ2-4	TRBD2	TGTGCCAGCAGTCCTCGGACTAGCGGGAGCAAAAACATTCAGTACTTC	CASSPRTSGSKNIQYF
-	TRBV29-1	TRBJ2-7	TRBD2	TGCAGCGTTGAAGTGCGGGGGGAGTACGAGCAGTACTTC	CSVEVRGEYEQYF
-	TRBV3-1	TRBJ1-3	-	TGTGCCAGCAGACCGCGGGAGAGCTCTGGAAACACCATATATTTT	CASRPRESSGNTIYF